Detailed here is one T cell receptor beta chain. Recruited during active infection, patients (from Seattle) were subsequently followed longitudinally. This entry belongs to a study of blood T cell repertoires in COVID-19. For the study at large: Acute and convalescent COVID-19 samples came from the United States, Italy and Spain. PBMCs, B-cell-depleted T cells, or T cells provided the cDNA or gDNA that made up the material.

Authors' analysis steps: Scientists estimated how many nucleated cells there were by amplifying reference gene primers. Here immunoSEQ multiplex PCR was the method, and the copy in TCRdb shows in-frame clones only, minus some. From that table come the V and J calls and clone size; the DNA was used to work out D and trimming. The data contain under 450,000 clones, about 88% of them singletons. Germline CDR1 DFQATT, CDR2 SNEGSKA (reference sequence). The V end was cut by 6 bases, the J end by 8 bases, with 12 bases between. CDR3 size: 11 residues. This rearrangement joins TRBV20-1 to TRBJ2-3, with a tentative D call TRBD2 (5 bases). Sequencing was performed on peripheral blood. The clonotype was recovered from a woman aged 60-75 years with COVID-19, enrolled during active disease. The CDR3 DNA follows: TGCAGTGCCACACTAGTTACTACGCAGTATTTT. Protein: CSATLVTTQYF.